This T cell receptor (beta chain) came from a study of stem cell transplantation in POMP-related autoinflammatory disease. Study results and caveats: Across all analyzed T-cell subsets, patients with PRAID tended toward reduced diversity and increased clonality.

This CDR3 comprises 16 residues. Germline lookup yields CDR1 SNHLY and CDR2 FYNNEI. J lost 4 bases, V lost 2 bases, and 9 bases had no gene match. On this clone: Antigen specificity is unknown.

Data came from immunoSEQ multiplex PCR; TCRdb stores just in-frame clones and leaves some out. This sample has more than 25,000 clones, with almost 90% found just once. The sequence was obtained from a human donor with POMP-related autoinflammation and immune dysregulation (PRAID). V and J are TRBV2 and TRBJ2-7; 9 bases map to TRBD2. The specimen was CD4+ T cells from PBMCs, collected before stem cell transplantation. CDR3 sequence reads: CASSELEGLASYEQYF. The CDR3 nucleotides are TGTGCCAGCAGTGAATTAGAAGGACTAGCGAGTTACGAGCAGTACTTC. Based on the CDR3 plus reference TRBV2 and TRBJ2-7, the full variable domain is EPEVTQTPSHQVTQMGQEVILRCVPISNHLYFYWYRQILGQKVEFLVSFYNNEISEKSEIFDDQFSVERPDGSNFTLKIRSTKLEDSAMYFCASSELEGLASYEQYFGPGTRLTVT.